The text below deals with one T cell receptor (beta chain). Its antigen is unidentified. These data are taken from a study of shared clonotypes between healthy human individuals. Study information: Per donor, CD8 memory used one plate, CD8 naive used two, CD4 memory used three and CD4 naive used three. Study conclusions and caveats: An anticipated effect of sequencing depth on clonotype sharing among donors was recognized. The naive CD4 repertoires of a handful of donors were compared, and approximately 4.7% of clonotypes were shared.

Measured with immunoSEQ multiplex PCR; TCRdb has only the in-frame clones, and not every one. This sample has around 2.5 million clones, with over 85% found just once. V was clipped by 7 bases and J by 4 bases, with 7 bases between them. The CDR3 totals 11 residues. Germline CDR1 reads WNHNN; CDR2 reads SYGVQD (reference sequence). The clonotype originates from a man younger than 35 in good health. Some clones in this sample may be carry-over from other donors' samples. The specimen was naive CD4+ T cells from PBMCs. Subset defined: CD45RA+ positively selected. This chain links TRBV10-1 with TRBJ1-2; weak D call: TRBD1 (6 bases). The CDR3 region has the DNA TGCGCCAGCACAGGGGCCTATGGCTACACCTTC. It yields the protein CASTGAYGYTF.